Detailed here is one TCR beta chain. CDR3 length equals 15 residues. Trimming pared 0 bases from V and 3 bases from J, leaving 12 bases between. Per the germline V gene, CDR1 is SGHVS and CDR2 is FQNEAQ. The table came from immunoSEQ multiplex PCR; TCRdb's copy has only in-frame clones and leaves some out. The table has 2,500,000 or so clones, more than 80% seen once; the top ten hold over 0.12%. The sample belongs to a study of shared clonotypes between healthy human individuals. The clonotype was recovered from a man between 18 and 35 years old in good health. V and J are TRBV7-8 and TRBJ2-7, with D possibly being TRBD2 (5 bases). Sequencing used naive CD4+ T cells sorted from blood. Subset denoted: CD45RA+ positively selected. CDR3 sequence (DNA): TGTGCCAGCAGCTTAGCGGAGCTAGCCAACTACGAGCAGTACTTC. This encodes CASSLAELANYEQYF. Drawing the rest from reference TRBV7-8 and TRBJ2-7, the complete variable domain is GAGVSQSPRYKVAKRGQDVALRCDPISGHVSLFWYQQALGQGPEFLTYFQNEAQLDKSGLPSDRFFAERPEGSVSTLKIQRTQQEDSAVYLCASSLAELANYEQYFGPGTRLTVT.